This TCR beta chain was documented in a study of T-cell memory formation after mild COVID-19. Study-level results: Some responding clones appeared in pre-infection memory, suggesting cross-reactive memory joined.

Trimming shortened V by 2 bases and J by 1 base, and 9 bases separated the two germline ends. The CDR3 is made up of 14 amino acids. This clonotype was counted at least ten times. Its antigen is undetermined. TCRdb processed the 5' RACE reads anew with MiXCR; each CDR3 protein has one entry. The table shows 35,000 to 50,000 distinct CDR3 sequences, with around 6.3% occurring only once. The sequencing input was PBMCs or a T cell subset sorted from them (not recorded which). The genes are TRBV12-3 or TRBV12-4 and TRBJ2-7; the D gene is possibly TRBD2 (5 bases). This sequence was found in an adult who had mild COVID-19 (a few samples of this study predate the infection). Cell type and time point are not known. This chain's CDR3 is CASSLHGMSYEQYF. For the CDR3, the DNA is TGTGCCAGCAGTTTACACGGGATGTCCTACGAGCAGTACTTC.